The present T cell receptor beta chain was sequenced within a study of control samples from healthy donors and cancer patients. Looked up from germline, CDR1 is ENHRY and CDR2 is SYGVKD. This CDR3 has 12 residues. After removal of 3 bases from V and 7 bases from J, the junction contained 2 bases not matched to a gene. Assay used: immunoSEQ multiplex PCR; TCRdb lists only in-frame clones, some missing. Altogether 80,000 to 100,000 clones are present, roughly 90% being singletons, with the ten largest covering about 2.9%. This chain connects TRBV10-3 to TRBJ2-7; 8 bases match TRBD1. Input material: blood. The TCR originated in a human donor in good health. The donor label of this sample is uncertain. The CDR3 nucleotides are TGTGCCATCAGTGACAGGGGGCTTGAGCAGTACTTC. Protein sequence: CAISDRGLEQYF.